The rows below give T cell receptor beta chains drawn from one sample of a study of cytomegalovirus exposure and HLA in healthy donors. The method was immunoSEQ multiplex PCR; TCRdb's version includes in-frame clones alone and lacks a portion of them. The sample has more than 80,000 clones, about four fifths seen once. The sequenced sample was PBMCs. The receptors come from a man aged 55 to 70 in good health and CMV-seronegative. Both conserved end residues are part of each CDR3. A D gene is named only where the DNA matches it firmly. A clone size is listed for some rows: how often the clone was seen (once, few, many), or a class if it is expanded.

>TRBV7-3|.|TRBJ1-6|.
CASSWGGAINSPLHF
TGTGCCAGCAGCTGGGGGGGGGCCATAAATTCACCCCTCCACTTT
>TRBV6-1|.|TRBJ2-7|TRBD2
CARTPSGGAYEQYF
TGTGCCAGGACCCCTAGCGGGGGGGCCTACGAGCAGTACTTC
>TRBV9|.|TRBJ1-2|.
CASSVAGTGGYTF
TGTGCCAGCAGCGTAGCTGGGACCGGGGGATACACCTTC
>TRBV5-4|.|TRBJ2-1|TRBD1
CASSRAWTGIYNEQFF
TGTGCCAGCAGCCGGGCTTGGACAGGGATATACAATGAGCAGTTCTTC
>TRBV5-5|.|TRBJ2-5|.
CASSLISQETQYF
TGTGCCAGCAGCTTGATTAGCCAAGAGACCCAGTACTTC
>TRBV5-1|once|TRBJ1-1|TRBD1
CASSPSTGGYTEAFF
TGCGCCAGCAGTCCCTCCACAGGGGGCTATACTGAAGCTTTCTTT
>TRBV5-1|.|TRBJ1-1|.
CASSSIPTVMNTEAFF
TGCGCCAGCAGCTCGATACCGACAGTCATGAACACTGAAGCTTTCTTT
>TRBV18|.|TRBJ1-5|TRBD1
CASSPTGIGDQPQHF
TGTGCCAGCTCACCGACAGGGATAGGGGATCAGCCCCAGCATTTT
>TRBV6-5|.|TRBJ1-1|TRBD1
CASSSTPGTGDTEAFF
TGTGCCAGCAGTTCAACCCCCGGGACAGGTGATACTGAAGCTTTCTTT
>TRBV30|.|TRBJ1-1|.
CAWTLPGEGNTEAFF
TGTGCCTGGACTCTACCCGGGGAGGGGAACACTGAAGCTTTCTTT
>TRBV30|few|TRBJ2-5|TRBD2
CAWRLAGQETQYF
TGTGCCTGGCGACTAGCGGGACAAGAGACCCAGTACTTC
>TRBV7-9|.|TRBJ2-7|.
CASSSDGYEQYF
TGTGCCAGCAGCAGCGACGGCTACGAGCAGTACTTC
>TRBV30|few|TRBJ2-7|.
CAWSGPSLGSSYEQYF
TGTGCCTGGAGTGGCCCCTCTCTAGGATCCTCCTACGAGCAGTACTTC
>TRBV21-1|.|TRBJ1-5|.
CASKGTGNQPQHF
TGTGCCAGCAAGGGGACAGGTAATCAGCCCCAGCATTTT
>TRBV18|.|TRBJ2-7|TRBD2
CASSETSGSYEQYF
TGTGCCAGCTCAGAAACTAGCGGTTCCTACGAGCAGTACTTC
>TRBV5-1|.|TRBJ1-3|TRBD1
CASSPGGPGNTIYF
TGCGCCAGCAGCCCAGGGGGCCCTGGAAACACCATATATTTT
>TRBV5-6|.|TRBJ2-7|TRBD1
CASRRAGTGGYEQYF
TGTGCCAGCAGACGAGCCGGGACAGGGGGATACGAGCAGTACTTC
>TRBV6-8|.|TRBJ2-1|.
CASSYSGLPSSYNEQFF
TGTGCCAGCAGTTACTCCGGACTCCCGAGCTCCTACAATGAGCAGTTCTTC
>TRBV18|.|TRBJ2-7|.
CASSPPASSYEQYF
TGTGCCAGCTCACCACCAGCTAGCTCCTACGAGCAGTACTTC
>TRBV19|.|TRBJ1-1|.
CASSPAAGGLNTEAFF
TGTGCCAGTAGCCCCGCGGCGGGGGGTTTGAACACTGAAGCTTTCTTT
>TRBV5-5|.|TRBJ2-5|.
CASSLGQGSETQYF
TGTGCCAGCAGCTTGGGGCAGGGGAGTGAGACCCAGTACTTC
>TRBV6-5|.|TRBJ2-1|TRBD2
CASRIAGGLTDEQFF
TGTGCCAGCAGGATAGCGGGGGGGCTTACCGATGAGCAGTTCTTC
>TRBV4-1|few|TRBJ1-4|.
CASSQGNTQGGEKLFF
TGCGCCAGCAGCCAAGGGAATACTCAAGGGGGTGAAAAACTGTTTTTT
>TRBV11-2|few|TRBJ2-7|.
CASSSRKTGSSAEQYF
TGTGCCAGCAGCTCGCGCAAGACGGGATCCAGCGCCGAGCAGTACTTC
>TRBV7-9|.|TRBJ2-7|.
CASSLRGSYEQYF
TGTGCCAGCAGCTTAAGGGGGTCCTACGAGCAGTACTTC
>TRBV2|.|TRBJ2-1|.
CASTPQVLPYNEQFF
TGTGCCAGCACACCACAGGTTCTCCCTTACAATGAGCAGTTCTTC
>TRBV7-3|.|TRBJ2-2|TRBD2
CASSLAGGPNTGELFF
TGTGCCAGCAGCTTAGCGGGGGGCCCAAACACCGGGGAGCTGTTTTTT
>TRBV6-1|.|TRBJ2-7|TRBD1
CASSGPGQFYEQYF
TGTGCCAGCAGCGGACCGGGACAGTTCTACGAGCAGTACTTC
>TRBV5-1|once|TRBJ1-5|.
CASSLIGGDQPQHF
TGCGCCAGCAGCTTGATTGGAGGGGATCAGCCCCAGCATTTT
>TRBV6-5|few|TRBJ2-1|TRBD1
CASSESGGMDEQFF
TGTGCCAGCAGTGAGTCAGGGGGAATGGATGAGCAGTTCTTC
>TRBV25-1|once|TRBJ1-2|TRBD1
CASSEISGQGAGGYTF
TGTGCCAGCAGTGAAATCTCCGGACAGGGGGCGGGAGGCTACACCTTC
>TRBV5-1|.|TRBJ2-6|TRBD1
CASNRDRGSGANVLTF
TGCGCCAGCAACCGGGACAGGGGCTCCGGGGCCAACGTCCTGACTTTC
>TRBV30|.|TRBJ1-2|TRBD1
CAWSPTGTALF
TGTGCCTGGAGTCCTACCGGGACAGCACTCTTC
>TRBV5-6|.|TRBJ2-7|TRBD1
CASSSSSVLTGDIYEQYF
TGTGCCAGCAGCTCCTCCTCTGTTCTGACAGGGGACATCTACGAGCAGTACTTC
>TRBV5-1|few|TRBJ2-3|TRBD2
CASSLDPSGSTDTQYF
TGCGCCAGCAGCTTGGATCCTAGCGGTAGCACAGATACGCAGTATTTT
>TRBV6-4|once|TRBJ1-3|.
CASSDDRSPSGNTIYF
TGTGCCAGCAGTGACGACAGGTCGCCTTCTGGAAACACCATATATTTT
>TRBV5-4|.|TRBJ1-4|TRBD1
CASSGQGTNEKLFF
TGTGCCAGCAGCGGACAGGGAACTAATGAAAAACTGTTTTTT
>TRBV7-9|.|TRBJ1-5|TRBD1
CASSLWGQGINQPQHF
TGTGCCAGCAGCCTTTGGGGACAGGGTATCAATCAGCCCCAGCATTTT
>TRBV7-8|once|TRBJ2-4|TRBD1
CASSSPGTGLAKNIQYF
TGTGCCAGCAGCTCCCCCGGGACAGGGTTAGCCAAAAACATTCAGTACTTC
>TRBV5-4|.|TRBJ2-5|.
CASSYRVGEETQYF
TGTGCCAGCAGCTATCGGGTCGGGGAGGAGACCCAGTACTTC
>TRBV4-2|.|TRBJ2-3|TRBD2
CASSQDLLAGGPGADTQYF
TGTGCCAGCAGCCAAGATCTCCTAGCGGGGGGGCCTGGGGCAGATACGCAGTATTTT
>TRBV19|once|TRBJ2-7|.
CASSTPQGTYSGEQYF
TGTGCCAGTAGTACCCCACAGGGTACCTATTCCGGCGAGCAGTACTTC
>TRBV13|once|TRBJ2-7|.
CASSSPTLGDEEQYF
TGTGCCAGCAGCTCCCCGACATTAGGGGATGAGGAGCAGTACTTC
>TRBV5-1|.|TRBJ2-7|TRBD2
CASSLVAGLAGGHSYEQYF
TGCGCCAGCAGCTTGGTGGCGGGACTAGCGGGGGGACACTCCTACGAGCAGTACTTC
>TRBV6-1|.|TRBJ2-2|TRBD1
CASRTGWNTGELFF
TGTGCCAGCAGGACAGGGTGGAACACCGGGGAGCTGTTTTTT
>TRBV5-1|.|TRBJ2-7|TRBD2
CASSAAGGVYEQYF
TGCGCCAGCAGCGCCGCGGGGGGGGTCTACGAGCAGTACTTC
>TRBV6-4|few|TRBJ1-1|.
CASSVEGGSSTEAFF
TGTGCCAGCAGTGTAGAGGGCGGGAGCAGCACTGAAGCTTTCTTT
>TRBV27|.|TRBJ1-2|.
CASSLFQGIGYGYTF
TGTGCCAGCAGTTTATTTCAGGGCATCGGCTATGGCTACACCTTC
>TRBV29-1|few|TRBJ2-3|TRBD2
CSASTGTSGFDTQYF
TGCAGCGCATCCACCGGGACTAGCGGTTTCGATACGCAGTATTTT
>TRBV7-9|.|TRBJ1-2|TRBD1
CASSNSGGNFYGYTF
TGTGCCAGTTCGAACTCAGGGGGCAACTTCTATGGCTACACCTTC
>TRBV10-2|.|TRBJ2-3|TRBD2
CASMGGLAGGASTDTQYF
TGCGCCAGCATGGGGGGACTAGCGGGGGGCGCTAGCACAGATACGCAGTATTTT
>TRBV7-9|.|TRBJ2-5|TRBD2
CASSPGLAGGRQETQYF
TGTGCCAGCAGCCCCGGGCTAGCGGGGGGGAGACAAGAGACCCAGTACTTC
>TRBV5-1|.|TRBJ2-3|TRBD2
CASSLVSGGAADTQYF
TGCGCCAGCAGTCTGGTTAGCGGGGGGGCCGCAGATACGCAGTATTTT
>TRBV11-2|.|TRBJ2-7|.
CASSGWPSSYEQYF
TGTGCCAGCAGCGGTTGGCCTTCCTCCTACGAGCAGTACTTC
>TRBV7-9|.|TRBJ2-3|.
CASSLGGAPTDTQYF
TGTGCCAGCAGCTTAGGCGGGGCCCCGACAGATACGCAGTATTTT